A selection of T cell receptor beta chains follows, all from one sample in a study of blood T cell repertoires in COVID-19. The data were produced by immunoSEQ multiplex PCR, yet TCRdb's version contains in-frame clones alone and is incomplete. The table lists 75,000 to 100,000 clones, around 90% of them singletons. Sequenced sample: peripheral blood. These receptors were obtained from a man aged 70 or older with acute or convalescent COVID-19. The CDR3 runs from the conserved cysteine through the conserved F or W. A D gene is named only where the DNA matches it firmly. Only some rows state a clone size, as once, few, many or a class for expanded clones.

size: .
J: TRBJ2-1
V: TRBV9
D: .
CDR3: CASSVVGAGANEQFF
DNA: TGTGCCAGCAGCGTAGTAGGTGCAGGGGCCAATGAGCAGTTCTTC

size: .
J: TRBJ1-1
V: TRBV6-2/TRBV6-3
D: TRBD1
CDR3: CASSYLTGVINTEAFF
DNA: TGTGCCAGCAGTTACCTGACAGGGGTAATTAACACTGAAGCTTTCTTT

size: few
J: TRBJ2-7
V: TRBV19
D: TRBD2
CDR3: CASSITTSPQYEQYF
DNA: TGTGCCAGTAGTATAACGACTAGCCCCCAGTACGAGCAGTACTTC

size: .
J: TRBJ1-1
V: TRBV7-9
D: .
CDR3: CASSLASGAEAFF
DNA: TGTGCCAGCAGCTTAGCCTCAGGGGCTGAAGCTTTCTTT

size: few
J: TRBJ2-1
V: TRBV11-2
D: TRBD1
CDR3: CASSLTRLGTGGKLIQFF
DNA: TGTGCCAGCAGCTTAACCCGTCTCGGAACAGGGGGTAAACTAATCCAGTTCTTC

size: .
J: TRBJ2-2
V: TRBV9
D: TRBD1
CDR3: CASSVVPRGRAGELFF
DNA: TGTGCCAGCAGCGTAGTACCCAGGGGGCGTGCCGGGGAGCTGTTTTTT

size: .
J: TRBJ2-7
V: TRBV20-1
D: .
CDR3: CSASMPRGRYEQYF
DNA: TGCAGTGCTAGTATGCCCAGGGGACGGTACGAGCAGTACTTC

size: .
J: TRBJ2-6
V: TRBV27
D: TRBD1
CDR3: CASSSQGAGANVLTF
DNA: TGTGCCAGCAGTTCCCAGGGGGCTGGGGCCAACGTCCTGACTTTC

size: once
J: TRBJ2-1
V: TRBV13
D: TRBD2
CDR3: CASSLLTSNYNEQFF
DNA: TGTGCCAGCAGCCTATTGACTAGCAACTACAATGAGCAGTTCTTC

size: .
J: TRBJ2-7
V: TRBV5-8
D: .
CDR3: CASSLGGLQAYEQYF
DNA: TGTGCCAGCAGCTTGGGTGGGTTGCAGGCCTACGAGCAGTACTTC

size: .
J: TRBJ1-2
V: TRBV7-9
D: .
CDR3: CASSPDSWTDNSGYTF
DNA: TGTGCCAGCAGCCCCGACAGTTGGACGGACAATTCCGGCTACACCTTC

size: few
J: TRBJ2-1
V: TRBV5-1
D: .
CDR3: CASSFVRNEQFF
DNA: TGCGCCAGCAGCTTCGTCCGGAATGAGCAGTTCTTC

size: .
J: TRBJ2-1
V: TRBV6-6
D: .
CDR3: CASAPGDLSYNEQFF
DNA: TGTGCCAGCGCACCCGGGGACTTATCCTACAATGAGCAGTTCTTC

size: .
J: TRBJ2-3
V: TRBV30
D: TRBD2
CDR3: CAWRTGLADTDTQYF
DNA: TGTGCCTGGCGTACGGGACTAGCGGACACAGATACGCAGTATTTT

size: .
J: TRBJ1-4
V: TRBV5-1
D: .
CDR3: CASSFRPGEKLFF
DNA: TGCGCCAGCAGCTTCCGGCCCGGGGAAAAACTGTTTTTT

size: .
J: TRBJ2-2
V: TRBV24-1
D: TRBD1
CDR3: CATRQQGAGELFF
DNA: TGTGCCACCAGACAACAGGGGGCCGGGGAGCTGTTTTTT

size: .
J: TRBJ1-6
V: TRBV5-1
D: .
CDR3: CASSTTASYSPLHF
DNA: TGCGCCAGCAGCACCACAGCTTCCTATTCACCCCTCCACTTT

size: .
J: TRBJ2-7
V: TRBV7-9
D: TRBD1
CDR3: CASSYQGAREQYF
DNA: TGTGCCAGCAGCTACCAGGGGGCGAGGGAGCAGTACTTC

size: .
J: TRBJ2-2
V: TRBV2
D: .
CDR3: CASSPTNGELFF
DNA: TGTGCCAGCAGCCCAACTAACGGGGAGCTGTTTTTT

size: once
J: TRBJ1-1
V: TRBV18
D: TRBD1
CDR3: CASSPSTGSDTEAFF
DNA: TGTGCCAGCTCACCGTCGACAGGGTCGGACACTGAAGCTTTCTTT

size: .
J: TRBJ1-6
V: TRBV18
D: .
CDR3: CASSPRSNLDSPLHF
DNA: TGTGCCAGCTCACCAAGGAGCAACTTGGATTCACCCCTCCACTTT

size: .
J: TRBJ2-2
V: TRBV10-3
D: .
CDR3: CAISEITLVRGTGELFF
DNA: TGTGCCATCAGTGAGATAACCCTAGTCCGGGGGACCGGGGAGCTGTTTTTT

size: once
J: TRBJ1-2
V: TRBV18
D: TRBD1
CDR3: CANSLGQDGGYTF
DNA: TGTGCCAACTCACTCGGACAGGACGGCGGCTACACCTTC

size: .
J: TRBJ2-1
V: TRBV24-1
D: TRBD2
CDR3: CATSAGGYNEQFF
DNA: TGTGCCACCAGTGCGGGAGGGTACAATGAGCAGTTCTTC

size: .
J: TRBJ1-4
V: TRBV11-2
D: TRBD1
CDR3: CASSPGQATNEKLFF
DNA: TGTGCCAGCAGCCCAGGACAGGCAACTAATGAAAAACTGTTTTTT

size: .
J: TRBJ1-5
V: TRBV6-7
D: TRBD1
CDR3: CASSCTSRGPGNQPQHF
DNA: TGTGCCAGCAGTTGCACGTCCAGGGGGCCTGGAAATCAGCCCCAGCATTTT

size: .
J: TRBJ2-3
V: TRBV27
D: TRBD2
CDR3: CASSLLSSGRLGDTQYF
DNA: TGTGCCAGCAGTTTACTGTCTAGCGGGAGGTTAGGAGATACGCAGTATTTT

size: once
J: TRBJ1-1
V: TRBV5-5
D: .
CDR3: CASSFTDRTTEAFF
DNA: TGTGCCAGCAGCTTCACAGACCGCACCACTGAAGCTTTCTTT

size: .
J: TRBJ2-7
V: TRBV10-3
D: .
CDR3: CAIAGQSDSYEQYF
DNA: TGTGCCATTGCGGGACAGTCCGACTCCTACGAGCAGTACTTC

size: .
J: TRBJ2-2
V: TRBV18
D: TRBD1
CDR3: CASSTGTGLTGELFF
DNA: TGTGCCAGCTCAACCGGGACAGGGCTAACCGGGGAGCTGTTTTTT

size: .
J: TRBJ2-3
V: TRBV7-2
D: TRBD2
CDR3: CASSSSGTLGTDTQYF
DNA: TGTGCCAGCAGCTCTAGCGGGACACTGGGGACAGATACGCAGTATTTT

size: .
J: TRBJ2-1
V: TRBV9
D: .
CDR3: CASSPDISYNEQFF
DNA: TGTGCCAGCAGCCCCGACATTTCCTACAATGAGCAGTTCTTC

size: .
J: TRBJ2-1
V: TRBV5-4
D: TRBD1
CDR3: CASSLVPLDRGNEQFF
DNA: TGTGCCAGCAGCTTGGTGCCCCTGGACAGGGGTAATGAGCAGTTCTTC

size: once
J: TRBJ1-6
V: TRBV27
D: .
CDR3: CASSYTYTGKNSPLHF
DNA: TGTGCCAGCAGTTATACCTACACGGGAAAGAATTCACCCCTCCACTTT

size: .
J: TRBJ1-6
V: TRBV30
D: .
CDR3: CAWSPGRKNSPLHF
DNA: TGTGCCTGGAGCCCCGGGAGGAAGAATTCACCCCTCCACTTT

size: .
J: TRBJ1-1
V: TRBV2
D: .
CDR3: CASSEMRTPSDTEAFF
DNA: TGTGCCAGCAGTGAAATGCGGACACCCTCCGACACTGAAGCTTTCTTT

size: .
J: TRBJ1-5
V: TRBV7-8
D: .
CDR3: CASSPLGSMADSNQPQHF
DNA: TGTGCCAGCAGCCCCCTCGGGTCGATGGCCGATAGCAATCAGCCCCAGCATTTT

size: .
J: TRBJ2-2
V: TRBV6-1
D: .
CDR3: CASSESGTGELFF
DNA: TGTGCCAGCAGTGAATCGGGCACCGGGGAGCTGTTTTTT

size: .
J: TRBJ1-1
V: TRBV28
D: .
CDR3: CASLAGNMNTEAFF
DNA: TGTGCCAGCCTGGCAGGGAACATGAACACTGAAGCTTTCTTT

size: .
J: TRBJ1-3
V: TRBV19
D: .
CDR3: CASTPSGAGNTIYF
DNA: TGTGCCAGTACTCCTTCAGGGGCTGGAAACACCATATATTTT

size: few
J: TRBJ2-1
V: TRBV12-5
D: TRBD1
CDR3: CASGLSAGGSEQFF
DNA: TGTGCTAGTGGTTTGTCGGCAGGGGGCAGTGAGCAGTTCTTC

size: .
J: TRBJ1-2
V: TRBV7-8
D: .
CDR3: CASSLPPPGRGYTF
DNA: TGTGCCAGCAGCTTACCGCCGCCAGGGCGAGGCTACACCTTC

size: .
J: TRBJ1-2
V: TRBV7-2
D: .
CDR3: CASSLGQYYGYTF
DNA: TGTGCCAGCAGCCTCGGACAGTACTATGGCTACACCTTC

size: .
J: TRBJ2-7
V: TRBV19
D: TRBD1
CDR3: CASSIWTGRGYEQYF
DNA: TGTGCCAGTAGTATTTGGACAGGTCGTGGATACGAGCAGTACTTC

size: .
J: TRBJ2-5
V: TRBV30
D: .
CDR3: CAWSVHQGLLLQETQYF
DNA: TGTGCCTGGAGTGTACACCAAGGACTGCTTCTACAAGAGACCCAGTACTTC

size: .
J: TRBJ2-1
V: TRBV7-9
D: TRBD1
CDR3: CASSPGGFGQGYNEQFF
DNA: TGTGCCAGCAGCCCCGGGGGGTTCGGACAGGGGTACAATGAGCAGTTCTTC

size: .
J: TRBJ2-7
V: TRBV5-4
D: TRBD2
CDR3: CASSLKRPGTSGILEQYF
DNA: TGTGCCAGCAGCTTAAAGCGACCCGGGACTAGCGGGATCTTAGAGCAGTACTTC

size: .
J: TRBJ2-3
V: TRBV6-5
D: .
CDR3: CASTKSSGLTDTQYF
DNA: TGTGCCAGCACCAAAAGTTCGGGTCTCACAGATACGCAGTATTTT

size: few
J: TRBJ1-6
V: TRBV3-1/TRBV3-2
D: .
CDR3: CASSQGRIYSPLHF
DNA: TGTGCCAGCAGCCAGGGCAGGATTTATTCACCCCTCCACTTT

size: .
J: TRBJ1-3
V: TRBV7-2
D: .
CDR3: CASSSRQPSSGNTIYF
DNA: TGTGCCAGCAGCTCGAGACAGCCGTCCTCTGGAAACACCATATATTTT

size: .
J: TRBJ1-2
V: TRBV5-1
D: TRBD1
CDR3: CASAAEIQGGGYTF
DNA: TGCGCCAGTGCAGCGGAGATACAGGGGGGTGGCTACACCTTC

size: .
J: TRBJ2-1
V: TRBV25-1
D: .
CDR3: CASSESGIWYNEQFF
DNA: TGTGCCAGCAGTGAATCGGGGATATGGTACAATGAGCAGTTCTTC

size: once
J: TRBJ2-2
V: TRBV19
D: .
CDR3: CASISIGNLLNTGELFF
DNA: TGTGCCAGTATATCAATCGGGAACCTATTAAACACCGGGGAGCTGTTTTTT

size: .
J: TRBJ1-5
V: TRBV6-5
D: .
CDR3: CASSYADRSNQPQHF
DNA: TGTGCCAGCAGTTACGCTGACAGGTCCAATCAGCCCCAGCATTTT

size: .
J: TRBJ1-2
V: TRBV5-6
D: TRBD1
CDR3: CASSTLDRRGYGYTF
DNA: TGTGCCAGCAGCACCTTGGACAGGAGGGGCTATGGCTACACCTTC

size: .
J: TRBJ2-1
V: TRBV30
D: .
CDR3: CAWTKGPQAGPNEQFF
DNA: TGTGCCTGGACCAAAGGTCCCCAGGCGGGGCCCAATGAGCAGTTCTTC

size: .
J: TRBJ1-1
V: TRBV3-1/TRBV3-2
D: .
CDR3: CASSPHGTPNTEAFF
DNA: TGTGCCAGCAGCCCCCACGGGACACCGAACACTGAAGCTTTCTTT

size: .
J: TRBJ2-1
V: TRBV5-1
D: .
CDR3: CASSLAGGQYNEQFF
DNA: TGCGCCAGCAGCTTGGCCGGGGGACAGTACAATGAGCAGTTCTTC

size: .
J: TRBJ1-2
V: TRBV30
D: .
CDR3: CAWDRRNYGYTF
DNA: TGTGCCTGGGACAGGAGAAACTATGGCTACACCTTC

size: .
J: TRBJ2-7
V: TRBV14
D: .
CDR3: CASSQTIANFRGSYEQYF
DNA: TGTGCCAGCAGCCAAACAATAGCCAACTTCCGGGGGAGTTACGAGCAGTACTTC